Listed here are 4 T cell receptor beta chains from one sample, sequenced in a study of naive and memory T cell subsets. The study's findings and limits: Naive repertoires, especially CD8, held a few larger clonotypes, possibly memory cells re-expressing CD45RA.

An equimolar mix of two oligonucleotides served as the beta constant-region primer for TRBC1 and TRBC2. The ligated cDNA underwent four PCR rounds using SP2 and nested alpha and beta constant-region primers. TCRdb re-analysed the UMI-ligation and nested PCR reads in MiXCR, keeping a single row per CDR3 protein. The repertoire consists of approximately 90,000 distinct CDR3 sequences, with approximately 10% occurring once and the leading ten covering just over 0.13%. These receptors are not linked to any known antigen. The sequenced sample was naive CD4+ T cells from blood. The receptor source for this set is a human donor in good health.

The V gene is TRBV12-3 or TRBV12-4, the J gene TRBJ1-6; D is unclear. Trimming left V 3 bases short and J 10 bases short, with 7 bases between. This CDR3 is built from 12 residues. The CDR3 nucleotides read TGTGCCAGCAGTTTTGCCCGGTCACCCCTCCACTTT. Amino acids: CASSFARSPLHF.

This clonotype turned up a few times. The genes are TRBV6-6 and TRBJ1-1; possibly TRBD1 for D (6 bases). The germline gives CDR1 MNHNY, CDR2 SVGAGI (reference sequence). This CDR3 spans 15 amino acids. Trimming cost V 5 bases and J 4 bases, with 17 bases left between them. The CDR3 here is CASSHDPGASTEAFF. As DNA, the CDR3 is TGTGCCAGCAGTCACGATCCAGGGGCGAGCACTGAAGCTTTCTTT.

This clonotype was detected a few times. CDR3 DNA: TGTGCCAGCAGTTTCGGGCGGGGGTTTAAAACAGATACGCAGTATTTT. This translates into CASSFGRGFKTDTQYF. V and J are TRBV28 and TRBJ2-3; 7 bases agree with TRBD2. Germline V gene lookup returns CDR1 MDHEN and CDR2 SYDVKM. V trimming: 3 bases; J trimming: 3 bases; junction bases outside the gene matches: 9. This CDR3 is 16 amino acids long.

This clonotype was found many times. This chain links TRBV11-3 with TRBJ2-3, with D perhaps being TRBD1 or TRBD2 (5 bases each). The CDR3 covers 16 residues. The V end lost 1 base, the J end lost 4 bases, and 15 bases lay between the germline ends. Germline lookup yields CDR1 SGHNT and CDR2 YENEEA. This CDR3 is CASSLGGGQGADTQYF. Written as DNA, the CDR3 is TGTGCCAGCAGCTTAGGCGGAGGCCAGGGTGCAGATACGCAGTATTTT.